This is a list of T cell receptor beta chains from one sample in a study of blood T cell repertoires in COVID-19. TCRdb's copy holds only in-frame clones and misses some; the assay was immunoSEQ multiplex PCR. The profile covers approximately 280,000 clones, with roughly 85% appearing a single time and approximately 5.1% taken by the ten largest. Source material: peripheral blood. The receptors were sampled from a man between 45 and 60 years old with active or convalescent COVID-19. Both conserved end residues are trimmed from each CDR3. Expanded clones are given a class, and other clones once, few, many or no size at all.

v_call,clone_size,j_call,cdr3_length,cdr3_aa
TRBV5-1,once,TRBJ1-2,11,ASSLGGDYGYT
TRBV5-1,-,TRBJ2-1,14,ASSRLAESSYNEQF
TRBV2,-,TRBJ2-1,13,ASSERTSGYNEQF
TRBV19,once,TRBJ2-1,11,ARSWETSNEQF
TRBV7-2,-,TRBJ2-2,14,ASSFRTSGIPGELF
TRBV10-3,-,TRBJ2-3,14,AISVAGERRTDTQY
TRBV3-1/TRBV3-2,-,TRBJ2-2,12,ASSQVTSSGELF
TRBV5-1,-,TRBJ2-1,13,ASSSQGRSYNEQF
TRBV7-3,-,TRBJ2-1,11,ASSLTLADQQF
TRBV20-1,-,TRBJ1-5,14,SASLRSKISNQPQH
TRBV5-6,-,TRBJ2-3,9,ASSFVHTQY
TRBV3-1/TRBV3-2,-,TRBJ1-5,13,ASSQGGDSNQPQH
TRBV12-5,-,TRBJ2-7,12,ASGRGLDLGEQY
TRBV19,-,TRBJ1-1,12,ASRYREMNTEAF
TRBV23-1,-,TRBJ1-2,13,ASSLEWYRGKGYT
TRBV21-1,-,TRBJ2-2,14,ASSYTSAGGTGELF
TRBV9,few,TRBJ1-2,15,ASSAAGTGHLLYGYT
TRBV27,once,TRBJ2-4,13,ASSTQTGGENIQY
TRBV11-2,-,TRBJ2-2,14,ASSFITDPNTGELF
TRBV19,-,TRBJ1-5,11,ASTPQGSQPQH
TRBV18,-,TRBJ1-1,11,ASSRGGDTEAF
TRBV11-2,-,TRBJ2-3,13,ASSLTSGSTDTQY
TRBV5-5,-,TRBJ2-7,12,ASSSSGRAYEQY
TRBV7-3,-,TRBJ2-2,13,ASSSTGVNTGELF
TRBV7-2,-,TRBJ2-1,11,ASSLARLREQF
TRBV6-2/TRBV6-3,-,TRBJ2-1,15,ASTPIPTSGRLNEQF
TRBV7-9,few,TRBJ1-4,12,ASSLRATNEKLF
TRBV5-1,-,TRBJ2-1,12,ASSLGGQVNEQF
TRBV30,-,TRBJ1-1,13,ASALYRGHHTEAF
TRBV18,-,TRBJ2-7,11,ASSQGLSGEQY
TRBV6-5,-,TRBJ2-1,12,ASSRSGKGDEQF
TRBV7-2,-,TRBJ1-6,12,ASGGQIYNSPLH
TRBV19,-,TRBJ2-3,12,ASSKNRVTDTQY
TRBV5-1,-,TRBJ1-2,11,ASSLAGGYGYT
TRBV18,-,TRBJ2-3,16,ASSPTVLSATSTDTQY
TRBV20-1,-,TRBJ1-1,8,IPSDSEAF
TRBV6-5,-,TRBJ2-2,13,ASRVRQVDTGELF
TRBV30,-,TRBJ1-2,13,AWSGPTYQGYGYT
TRBV3-1/TRBV3-2,-,TRBJ2-4,12,ASGQGLAKNIQY
TRBV6-2/TRBV6-3,-,TRBJ2-5,10,ASSAAYETQY
TRBV21-1,-,TRBJ1-2,13,ASSKDQRSNYGYT
TRBV5-4,-,TRBJ2-7,12,ASSLDSINYEQY
TRBV5-4,-,TRBJ2-3,18,ASSNRPRLAGAPSTDTQY
TRBV4-1,few,TRBJ1-2,14,ASSHPSESWDYGYT
TRBV7-9,-,TRBJ2-1,12,ASSARGGAAPLF